These 10 T cell receptor beta chains came from one sample sequenced in a study of blood T cell repertoires in COVID-19. Sequenced by immunoSEQ multiplex PCR; TCRdb stores in-frame clones only, minus some. The sample holds about 160,000 clones, about 85% seen once. The sequenced sample consisted of peripheral blood. The origin of the receptors is a man aged 60 to 69 who had recovered from COVID-19.

The chain carries TRBV7-2 and TRBJ2-1; 13 nucleotides match TRBD2. The germline gives CDR1 SGHTA, CDR2 FQGNSA. The CDR3 loop spans 17 amino acids. Trimming cost V 1 base and J 7 bases; bases outside gene matches: 7. In DNA, the CDR3 is TGTGCCAGCAGCTTAGACCCGGGACTAGCGGGAAGGAATGAGCAGTTCTTC. It encodes CASSLDPGLAGRNEQFF.

The rearrangement joins TRBV11-3 to TRBJ2-7; 8 bases line up with TRBD1. V was pared by 5 bases and J by 6 bases, with 9 bases of the junction left unmatched. The CDR3 sequence is 14 residues long. The germline gives CDR1 SGHNT, CDR2 YENEEA. CDR3 sequence: CASSPRTGPGEQYF. The CDR3 region has the DNA TGTGCCAGCAGCCCTAGGACAGGGCCTGGCGAGCAGTACTTC.

The V call is TRBV11-3, the J call TRBJ2-5; D possibly corresponds to TRBD2 (7 bases). The CDR3 spans 16 residues. CDR1 and CDR2 from the germline V gene are SGHNT and YENEEA. V was pared by 5 bases and J by 4 bases, with 20 bases between. CDR3 DNA: TGTGCCAGCAGCACCTTGGCGGGGGCCCAGGGAGAGACCCAGTACTTC. Translating it yields CASSTLAGAQGETQYF.

The chain employs TRBV19 and TRBJ1-5; TRBD1 might be the D (6 bases). The V and J ends lost 7 bases and 2 bases respectively, with 15 bases between them. Per the germline V gene, CDR1 is LNHDA and CDR2 is SQIVND (reference sequence). The CDR3 runs 15 residues. The CDR3 bases are TGTGCCAGTACCTGGGGGCCCCTGGGCAATCAGCCCCAGCATTTT. This translates into CASTWGPLGNQPQHF.

The chain uses TRBV7-3 and TRBJ2-2, with a tentative D call TRBD2 (5 bases). V was cut by 5 bases and J by 0 bases, with 10 bases left in between. The CDR3 consists of 15 residues. CDR1 SGHTA and CDR2 FQGTGA come from the germline V gene. The CDR3 is CASSPGSTNTGELFF. The DNA for the CDR3 is TGTGCCAGCAGCCCGGGAAGTACGAACACCGGGGAGCTGTTTTTT.

The genes are TRBV14 and TRBJ1-4; D is uncertain. This CDR3 contains 15 residues. The germline CDR1 and CDR2 sequences are SGHDN and FVKESK. Trimming removed 6 bases at V and 8 bases at J, with 19 bases between. CDR3 region: CASSRTRTRGEKLFF. The CDR3 DNA sequence: TGTGCCAGCAGTCGTACTCGGACCAGAGGGGAAAAACTGTTTTTT. The variable domain in full, completed from reference TRBV14 and TRBJ1-4, reads EAGVTQFPSHSVIEKGQTVTLRCDPISGHDNLYWYRRVMGKEIKFLLHFVKESKQDESGMPNNRFLAERTGGTYSTLKVQPAELEDSGVYFCASSRTRTRGEKLFFGSGTQLSVL.

The chain combines TRBV7-9 with TRBJ1-1; a possible D gene is TRBD1 (6 bases). The V and J ends lost 1 base and 3 bases respectively, with 12 bases between them. Germline V gene sequence: CDR1 SEHNR, CDR2 FQNEAQ (reference sequence). This CDR3 region has 15 residues. The CDR3 nucleotides are TGTGCCAGCAGCTTAGGGTGGGACACCGACACTGAAGCTTTCTTT. Its translation: CASSLGWDTDTEAFF.

The chain couples TRBV9 to TRBJ1-2; 7 positions agree with TRBD1. The CDR3 loop spans 15 amino acids. J gave up 4 bases and V 6 bases, and 12 bases lay outside the gene matches. The germline V gene encodes CDR1 SGDLS and CDR2 YYNGEE. CDR3 DNA: TGTGCCAGCACCAGCCTTGGACAGGCAATCTATGGCTACACCTTC. It translates to CASTSLGQAIYGYTF.

V is TRBV4-3 and J is TRBJ2-5; 7 positions match TRBD1. Trimming cost V 1 base and J 5 bases; bases outside gene matches: 4. Germline V lookup: CDR1 LGHNA, CDR2 YSLEER. The CDR3 is made up of 14 amino acids. CDR3 protein: CASSQVQGLETQYF. The CDR3 DNA sequence: TGCGCCAGCAGCCAAGTACAGGGGCTCGAGACCCAGTACTTC.

The rearrangement links TRBV4-1 to TRBJ2-1; 7 nucleotides match TRBD1. The CDR3 runs to 18 residues. Trimming took 0 bases from V and 2 from J; bases not matched to a gene: 10. CDR1 MGHRA and CDR2 YSYEKL come from the germline V gene. CDR3 amino acids: CASSQEIRTGTTYNEQFF. CDR3 DNA sequence: TGCGCCAGCAGCCAAGAAATCAGGACAGGAACGACCTACAATGAGCAGTTCTTC.